The 2 T cell receptor beta chains reported below all come from one sample, sequenced in a study of blood T cells in healthy people across ages. With a J-beta primer mix and a sample-barcoded 5' primer, a second PCR ran about 7 to 11 cycles. A single record per CDR3 protein comes from TCRdb applying MiXCR to the 5' RACE reads. The table includes 780,000 or so distinct CDR3 sequences, roughly three fifths detected once. The sequenced sample was blood. The receptors shown here come from a man aged 40-55 years in good health.

This clonotype was counted only a few times. The CDR3 protein is CASMKPSTDTQYF. As DNA, the CDR3 is TGTGCCAGCATGAAGCCTAGCACAGATACGCAGTATTTT. The chain has TRBV5-5 and TRBJ2-3; D is unresolved. Germline CDR1 is SGHKS and CDR2 is YYEKEE (reference sequence). This CDR3 is built from 13 residues. Trimming left V 6 bases short and J 0 bases short, with 8 bases between.

Turning to this clonotype: Its ends do not fully match the called genes, so a read error is possible. This chain uses TRBV7-2 with TRBJ2-7; D could derive from TRBD1 or TRBD2 (5 bases each). The CDR3 length is 15 residues. Germline CDR1 SGHTA, CDR2 FQGNSA. CDR3 protein: CAGSFPTAATYEQYF. As DNA, the CDR3 is TGTGCCGGCAGCTTCCCGACAGCGGCCACCTACGAGCAGTACTTC. Drawing the rest from reference TRBV7-2 and TRBJ2-7, the complete variable domain is GAGVSQSPSNKVTEKGKDVELRCDPISGHTALYWYRQSLGQGLEFLIYFQGNSAPDKSGLPSDRFSAERTGGSVSTLTIQRTQQEDSAVYLCAGSFPTAATYEQYFGPGTRLTVT.